Listed here is a single TCR beta chain. Its antigen is unknown. These data originate in a study of cytomegalovirus exposure and HLA in healthy donors. Study-wide results and limits: In a later analysis, DRB1 alleles had the most associated TCRs; HLA-C alleles the fewest. Near-uniform donor sequencing depth was presumed by presence/absence analyses.

The CDR3 sequence is 13 residues long. CDR1 and CDR2 from the germline V gene are SGHRS and YFSETQ. The V segment lost 7 bases and the J segment 6 bases; nucleotides outside the gene matches: 7. The PCR used 60 Vbeta and 13 Jbeta primers. TCRdb's table, derived via immunoSEQ multiplex PCR, lists solely in-frame clones and lacks some. The profile shows about 94,000 clones, over 65% of them singletons. This chain joins TRBV5-1 and TRBJ2-7, with 10 bases that match TRBD1. This sequence was found in a human donor in good health. Specimen: PBMCs. CDR3 nucleotides: TGCGCCAGCCGCCGGGACAGGGGTGCCGAGCAGTACTTC. This gives the protein CASRRDRGAEQYF.